This T cell receptor beta chain was obtained from a study of blood T cell repertoires in COVID-19. Looking at the study overall: The United States, Italy and Spain supplied acute and convalescent COVID-19 samples. PBMCs, B-cell-depleted T cells, or T cells were the source of the cDNA or gDNA that made up the material.

How the authors handled the data: Nucleated cell counts were estimated from reference gene primer amplification. The method was immunoSEQ multiplex PCR; TCRdb's version includes in-frame clones alone and lacks a portion of them. Clone size and V and J calls were adopted from that table, with D and trimming inferred from the DNA. The data hold about 200,000 clones, with approximately 87% observed a single time. The CDR3 contains 15 residues. V lost 3 bases to trimming and J lost 8 bases, with 19 bases between them. CDR1 and CDR2 from the germline V gene are SNHLY and FYNNEI. The receptor comes from a man in his sixties who had recovered from COVID-19. Sequencing was performed on peripheral blood. The chain joins TRBV2 to TRBJ1-2; tentative D call: TRBD1 (5 bases). The CDR3 sequence: CASSDSWGGFRGYTF. The CDR3 DNA reads as TGTGCCAGCAGTGATAGTTGGGGGGGATTTAGGGGCTACACCTTC.